Below, 25 T cell receptor beta chains from the same sample are listed, as sequenced in a study. One entry per CDR3 protein, called by TCRdb with MiXCR from the 5' RACE reads. Of roughly 40,000 distinct CDR3 sequences detected, 29% appear once; the ten largest clones hold roughly 4%. Sequenced: memory CD4+ T cells sorted from a lymph node. The subset denotes: memory CD4+ T cells, CD4+CD45RO+CD25-. The receptors here all came from a female donor with breast cancer.

A remark on this clonotype: This may stem from a read error, because a much larger clone lies one nucleotide away. The chain employs TRBV20-1 and TRBJ2-5; D gene uncertain. CDR3 length: 13 residues. Trimming shortened V by 8 bases and J by 0 bases, and 13 bases separated the two germline ends. Germline V gives CDR1 DFQATT, CDR2 SNEGSKA (reference sequence). CDR3 DNA: TGCAGTACCCCGACTCGGTACCAAGAGACCCAGTACTTC. Residues: CSTPTRYQETQYF.

CDR3: CASSHPGQGADTQYF. Here the CDR3 DNA reads TGCGCCAGCAGCCACCCGGGACAGGGGGCAGATACGCAGTATTTT. The chain has TRBV4-1 and TRBJ2-3; the match to TRBD1 covers 11 bases. CDR1 and CDR2 from the germline V gene are MGHRA and YSYEKL. The V gene end was trimmed by 3 bases and the J gene end by 4 bases; junction bases not matched to a gene: 3. The CDR3 runs to 15 residues.

In its sample, this clonotype was seen once. This chain joins TRBV7-6 and TRBJ1-1, with D possibly being TRBD1 (5 bases). CDR1 is SGHVS and CDR2 is FNYEAQ in the germline V gene. This CDR3 is 14 amino acids long. V was cut by 0 bases and J by 1 base, with 6 bases left in between. CDR3 residues: CASSLAGGNTEAFF. The CDR3, as DNA: TGTGCCAGCAGCTTAGCGGGGGGGAACACTGAAGCTTTCTTT.

The chain recombines TRBV27 with TRBJ1-2; 7 bases are shared with TRBD1. The CDR3 is 13 amino acids. Germline V gives CDR1 MNHEY, CDR2 SMNVEV (reference sequence). V dropped 5 bases and J dropped 4; count of bases not matched to a gene: 4. The CDR3 nucleotides read TGTGCCAGCAGTCGACCAGGGGGCTATGGCTACACCTTC. Protein sequence: CASSRPGGYGYTF.

This clonotype turned up a few times. The J gene is TRBJ1-2, the V gene TRBV20-1; D gene uncertain. Germline CDR1 and CDR2: DFQATT and SNEGSKA (reference sequence). CDR3 size: 14 residues. CDR3 amino acids: CSARNEPDGYGYTF. CDR3 coding DNA: TGCAGCGCGAGAAACGAGCCCGACGGCTATGGCTACACCTTC.

The rearrangement joins TRBV4-2 to TRBJ2-4; the D gene is possibly TRBD1 (5 bases). The V end was cut by 1 base, the J end by 8 bases, with 18 bases between. The CDR3 runs to 16 residues. The germline V gene encodes CDR1 LGHNA and CDR2 YNFKEQ. CDR3: CASSQGSAGRTDIQYF. The DNA for the CDR3 is TGTGCCAGCAGCCAAGGGAGCGCAGGGCGTACAGACATTCAGTACTTC.

This chain links TRBV9 with TRBJ1-2; D remains unclear. The V end was cut by 3 bases, the J end by 3 bases, with 6 bases between. Germline CDR1 and CDR2: SGDLS and YYNGEE. This CDR3 comprises 12 residues. CDR3 sequence: CASSGTDYGYTF. The CDR3 DNA sequence: TGTGCCAGCAGCGGGACGGACTATGGCTACACCTTC.

This clonotype appeared a few times. This chain uses TRBV11-2 with TRBJ2-6, with D possibly matching TRBD2 (5 bases). The CDR3 sequence is 18 residues long. Germline V gene lookup returns CDR1 SGHAT and CDR2 FQNNGV. V lost 8 bases and J 0 bases, leaving 20 bases between the germline ends. CDR3 region: CASGRGSLPSSGANVLTF. DNA for the CDR3: TGTGCCAGCGGCAGAGGGTCTCTTCCTTCCTCTGGGGCCAACGTCCTGACTTTC.

J is TRBJ1-1 and V is TRBV6-5; possibly TRBD1 for D (6 bases). Between the trimmed V and J ends, which lost 8 bases and 8 bases, there was a span of 12 bases. This CDR3 contains 11 residues. Looked up from germline, CDR1 is MNHEY and CDR2 is SVGAGI. As DNA, the CDR3 is TGTGCCAGCCTAGGGGGGAGAGAAGCTTTCTTT. This codes for CASLGGREAFF.

A word on this clonotype: A much larger clone is a single base away; this may be a read error. The chain links TRBV4-1 to TRBJ2-5; 11 positions match TRBD2. CDR1 and CDR2 from the germline V gene are MGHRA and YSYEKL. There are 14 residues in the CDR3. For the CDR3, the DNA is TGCACCAGCAGCACCCTAGCGGGAGGAGAGACCCAGTACTTC. This gives the protein CTSSTLAGGETQYF.

Note on this clonotype: A much larger clone is a single base away; this may be a read error. The chain combines TRBV7-9 with TRBJ2-1, with 8 positions matching TRBD2. Germline values: CDR1 SEHNR, CDR2 FQNEAQ (reference sequence). The CDR3 contains 16 residues. The CDR3 coding sequence is TGTGCCAGCGTTCTCTGGCTAGCGGGCTCCTACAATGGGCAGTTCTTC. Translated: CASVLWLAGSYNGQFF. Full variable domain (outside the CDR3, taken from reference TRBV7-9 and TRBJ2-1): DTGVSQNPRHKITKRGQNVTFRCDPISEHNRLYWYRQTLGQGPEFLTYFQNEAQLEKSRLLSDRFSAERPKGSFSTLEIQRTEQGDSAMYLCASVLWLAGSYNGQFFGPGTRLTVL.

This clonotype was observed a few times. The CDR3 sequence is CASRDQTPRELSQETQYF. The CDR3 DNA follows: TGCGCCAGCAGGGATCAAACCCCGCGGGAGTTAAGCCAAGAGACCCAGTACTTC. This chain uses TRBV5-1 with TRBJ2-5; 7 bases map to TRBD2. V gave up 5 bases and J gave up 1 base; unmatched junction bases: 17. Germline V gene lookup returns CDR1 SGHRS and CDR2 YFSETQ. The CDR3 runs to 18 residues.

The rearrangement joins TRBV5-1 to TRBJ2-2; the D gene is possibly TRBD1 (6 bases). Between the trimmed V and J ends, which lost 3 bases and 0 bases, there was a span of 12 bases. This CDR3 comprises 16 residues. Germline-derived CDR1 and CDR2 are SGHRS and YFSETQ. CDR3 sequence: CASSSQTGANTGELFF. In nucleotides, the CDR3 is TGCGCCAGCAGCTCCCAGACAGGAGCGAACACCGGGGAGCTGTTTTTT.

Sample share makes this clonotype medium-sized. The chain joins TRBV5-1 to TRBJ1-6; weak D call: TRBD1 (5 bases). Germline assignment: CDR1 SGHRS and CDR2 YFSETQ. The CDR3 contains 15 residues. V was pared by 4 bases and J by 5 bases, with 13 bases between. The DNA of the CDR3 is TGCGCCAGCAGCAACCTCGGACAAGATAATTCACCCCTCCACTTT. Residues: CASSNLGQDNSPLHF.

Regarding this clonotype: This may be a read error, as it is one base from a much larger clone. The chain joins TRBV27 to TRBJ1-5; D perhaps matches TRBD1 (5 bases). Germline V gene data show CDR1 as MNHEY and CDR2 as SMNVEV (reference sequence). The CDR3 contains 14 residues. This CDR3 reads CASSPYRRDQPQLF. As DNA, the CDR3 is TGTGCCAGCAGTCCGTACAGGCGAGATCAGCCCCAGCTTTTT.

This chain joins TRBV7-6 and TRBJ2-1; 8 positions agree with TRBD2. V lost 6 bases and J lost 2; bases outside the gene matches: 9. The germline CDR1 and CDR2 sequences are SGHVS and FNYEAQ. This CDR3 has 16 residues. CDR3 bases: TGTGCCAGCAGTTATACCGGGACTAGACCCTACAATGAGCAGTTCTTC. The encoded protein is CASSYTGTRPYNEQFF.

By share of the sample, this clonotype is medium-sized. The genes are TRBV20-1 and TRBJ1-6; D perhaps matches TRBD1 (5 bases). In germline, CDR1 is DFQATT, CDR2 SNEGSKA (reference sequence). The CDR3 sequence is 15 residues long. V lost 0 bases, J lost 14 bases, and 20 bases lay in between. The CDR3 sequence is CSARDRTDIGGTLHF. DNA of the CDR3: TGCAGTGCTAGAGATCGGACGGACATTGGGGGGACCCTCCACTTT.

The sample holds a few counts of this clonotype. The CDR3 sequence is CATSRGLAGGPRETQYF. The CDR3 coding sequence is TGTGCCACCAGCAGAGGACTAGCGGGAGGGCCGAGGGAGACCCAGTACTTC. The rearrangement joins TRBV15 to TRBJ2-5, with 14 bases that match TRBD2. The germline V gene has CDR1 LNHNV and CDR2 YYDKDF (reference sequence). This CDR3 spans 17 amino acids. With 1 base clipped from V and 5 bases from J, the junction kept 6 bases outside the gene matches.

The chain joins TRBV10-3 to TRBJ2-1; D tentatively reads TRBD1 or TRBD2 (5 bases each). Germline V gives CDR1 ENHRY, CDR2 SYGVKD. Trimming removed 9 bases from V and 5 bases from J, with 17 bases in between. The CDR3 contains 14 residues. CDR3 residues: CAMGDGDSHNEQFF. The DNA of the CDR3 is TGTGCCATGGGAGACGGAGACAGCCACAATGAGCAGTTCTTC.

The chain joins TRBV3-1 to TRBJ2-3; D is perhaps TRBD1 (5 bases). The V and J ends lost 0 bases and 2 bases respectively, with 18 bases between them. This CDR3 comprises 18 residues. Germline V lookup: CDR1 LGHDT, CDR2 YNNKEL (reference sequence). CDR3 region: CASSQDPRGHTVTDTQYF. The CDR3 nucleotides read TGTGCCAGCAGCCAAGATCCCCGAGGACACACTGTCACAGATACGCAGTATTTT.

This clonotype was detected many times. J is TRBJ2-5 and V is TRBV29-1; 7 positions match TRBD1. The CDR3 length is 13 residues. J lost 3 bases, V lost 4 bases, and 5 bases had no gene match. Germline assignment: CDR1 SQVTM and CDR2 ANQGSEA. This chain's CDR3 is CSVAGDSEETQYF. For the CDR3, the DNA is TGCAGCGTTGCAGGGGACAGTGAAGAGACCCAGTACTTC.

This clonotype was seen once. The chain uses TRBV6-2 or TRBV6-3 and TRBJ2-4, with D perhaps assigned TRBD1 or TRBD2 (5 bases each). Trimming took off 0 bases at V and 11 bases at J, with 8 bases between the two ends. The germline V gene has CDR1 MNHEY and CDR2 SVGEGT. The CDR3 runs 12 residues. The CDR3 bases are TGTGCCAGCAGTTACTCCCGGGGCGTTCAGTACTTC. Amino acids: CASSYSRGVQYF.

The rearrangement uses TRBV4-2 and TRBJ2-1, with TRBD1 matching 8 bases. This CDR3 comprises 14 residues. V was clipped by 5 bases and J by 3 bases; unmatched bases: 3. Per the germline V gene, CDR1 is LGHNA and CDR2 is YNFKEQ. CDR3 in amino acids: CASSKTGGYNEQFF. CDR3 nucleotide sequence: TGTGCCAGCAGCAAAACAGGGGGCTACAATGAGCAGTTCTTC.

This clonotype was seen a handful of times. The junction departs from germline at one end; a sequencing error may be responsible. The gene calls are TRBV7-3 and TRBJ2-1, with 13 positions matching TRBD2. Germline assignment: CDR1 SGHTA and CDR2 FQGTGA. This CDR3 spans 13 amino acids. CDR3 DNA sequence: TGTGCCAGCAGCGCCGGACTAGCGGGAGAGCGGTTCTTC. Translated, it gives CASSAGLAGERFF.

At least ten counts were recorded for this clonotype. Here the CDR3 DNA reads TGTGCCACCAGTGTATACAAGGGGGACGGTAGGAACACCGGGGAGCTGTTTTTT. Amino acid sequence: CATSVYKGDGRNTGELFF. The rearrangement links TRBV24-1 to TRBJ2-2, with D possibly TRBD1 on 6 matching bases. This CDR3 region has 18 residues. CDR1 and CDR2 from the germline V gene are KGHDR and SFDVKD. Trimming took off 5 bases at V and 1 base at J, with 19 bases between the two ends.